This is a list of T cell receptor beta chains from one sample in a study of beta chain features in type 1 diabetes. Generated by immunoSEQ multiplex PCR, the TCRdb table keeps only in-frame clones and is missing some. The top ten clones hold about 0.019% of a sample with about 240,000 clones, about 15% of them seen once. Specimen: naive CD4+ T cells from blood. These receptors originate from a man between 25 and 39 years old with type 1 diabetes. Each CDR3 is given with its conserved first and last residue. Fields, in order: V gene, clone size, D gene, J gene, CDR3 protein, CDR3 DNA. The D gene is left open where the match is weak. Size values are once, few and many counts, or a class for expanded clones, and some rows have none.

>TRBV28|.|.|TRBJ2-7
CAGAGARGEQYF
TGTGCCGGCGCCGGGGCCAGGGGCGAGCAGTACTTC
>TRBV25-1|few|TRBD1|TRBJ2-1
CASNGRGQYNEQFF
TGTGCCAGCAATGGTCGGGGACAGTACAATGAGCAGTTCTTC
>TRBV19|.|TRBD2|TRBJ2-7
CASSATGLAGFYEQYF
TGTGCCAGTAGTGCGACGGGACTAGCGGGGTTCTACGAGCAGTACTTC
>TRBV5-4|few|.|TRBJ2-5
CASSGSRETQYF
TGTGCCAGCAGCGGGTCCAGGGAGACCCAGTACTTC
>TRBV5-1|.|.|TRBJ2-3
CASSLGQTTDTQYF
TGCGCCAGCAGCTTGGGACAGACCACAGATACGCAGTATTTT
>TRBV11-3|few|TRBD1|TRBJ2-1
CASSGGTGRSSYNEQFF
TGTGCCAGCAGCGGGGGGACAGGTCGTAGCTCCTACAATGAGCAGTTCTTC
>TRBV30|few|.|TRBJ2-3
CAWSGAPGGKDTQYF
TGTGCCTGGAGCGGAGCCCCGGGGGGCAAAGATACGCAGTATTTT
>TRBV7-2|.|.|TRBJ1-1
CASSPGPGNTEAFF
TGTGCCAGCAGCCCCGGTCCTGGGAACACTGAAGCTTTCTTT
>TRBV6-6|few|TRBD1|TRBJ2-7
CASRRTGTDTYEQYF
TGTGCCAGCAGGCGGACCGGGACAGACACTTACGAGCAGTACTTC
>TRBV5-4|few|.|TRBJ1-1
CASSLFTDPRLAFF
TGTGCCAGCAGCTTGTTTACCGATCCGAGGTTAGCTTTCTTT
>TRBV6-6|few|.|TRBJ2-3
CASSSGSLTDTQYF
TGTGCCAGCAGTTCAGGGTCCCTCACAGATACGCAGTATTTT
>TRBV5-1|.|TRBD1|TRBJ1-2
CASSTGQPNYGYTF
TGCGCCAGCAGCACGGGACAGCCGAACTATGGCTACACCTTC
>TRBV5-4|few|.|TRBJ1-6
CASRRDFGGDSPLHF
TGTGCCAGCAGACGGGACTTTGGAGGTGATTCACCCCTCCACTTT
>TRBV29-1|few|.|TRBJ1-1
CSVEGRRGGSPEAFF
TGCAGCGTTGAAGGCCGGCGGGGGGGGAGCCCTGAAGCTTTCTTT
>TRBV25-1|few|TRBD1|TRBJ1-4
CASSLTGGREKLFF
TGTGCCAGCAGCCTAACAGGGGGCCGTGAAAAACTGTTTTTT
>TRBV13|.|.|TRBJ2-3
CASSLVGDTQYF
TGTGCCAGCAGCTTAGTCGGAGATACGCAGTATTTT
>TRBV7-9|.|.|TRBJ1-5
CASSLTTDQPQHF
TGTGCCAGCAGCTTGACAACAGATCAGCCCCAGCATTTT
>TRBV7-9|.|TRBD2|TRBJ2-5
CASSLAGGQETQYF
TGTGCCAGCAGCTTAGCGGGAGGGCAAGAGACCCAGTACTTC
>TRBV18|few|TRBD1|TRBJ1-3
CASSTSTGVAGNTIYF
TGTGCCAGCTCAACCTCGACAGGGGTCGCTGGAAACACCATATATTTT
>TRBV7-2|.|TRBD2|TRBJ2-1
CASSFFTSGGVSSYNEQFF
TGTGCCAGCAGCTTTTTCACTAGCGGGGGGGTGAGCTCCTACAATGAGCAGTTCTTC
>TRBV5-4|.|TRBD2|TRBJ2-2
CASSSGTKTGELFF
TGTGCCAGCAGCTCCGGGACTAAAACCGGGGAGCTGTTTTTT
>TRBV5-1|few|.|TRBJ1-2
CASSTTGLLSGGGYTF
TGCGCCAGCAGCACCACGGGACTCCTCTCCGGAGGGGGCTACACCTTC
>TRBV7-9|few|.|TRBJ1-4
CASSWGPGANEKLFF
TGTGCCAGCAGCTGGGGGCCCGGGGCTAATGAAAAACTGTTTTTT
>TRBV27|.|TRBD1|TRBJ1-2
CASRPQGWYGYTF
TGTGCCAGCAGGCCACAGGGGTGGTATGGCTACACCTTC
>TRBV11-2|.|.|TRBJ2-7
CASSLDQSEQYF
TGTGCCAGCAGCCTCGATCAGTCTGAGCAGTACTTC
>TRBV5-1|few|.|TRBJ2-3
CASSLGQRAPDTQYF
TGCGCCAGCAGCTTGGGGCAGAGGGCCCCAGATACGCAGTATTTT
>TRBV15|.|.|TRBJ1-4
CATSRETIPGQGNEKLFF
TGTGCCACCAGCAGAGAAACCATCCCGGGGCAGGGGAATGAAAAACTGTTTTTT
>TRBV11-2|few|TRBD1|TRBJ2-3
CASSSLRGRGDTQYF
TGTGCCAGCAGCTCCCTCAGGGGGCGAGGAGATACGCAGTATTTT
>TRBV5-1|.|TRBD1|TRBJ2-5
CASSSGQGQETQYF
TGCGCCAGCAGCTCCGGACAGGGCCAAGAGACCCAGTACTTC
>TRBV2|.|TRBD1|TRBJ2-3
CASSGQGAMNTQYF
TGTGCCAGCAGTGGGCAGGGGGCTATGAATACGCAGTATTTT
>TRBV5-6|few|.|TRBJ2-6
CASSLSPGSGANVLTF
TGTGCCAGCAGCTTGAGTCCGGGGTCTGGGGCCAACGTCCTGACTTTC
>TRBV18|.|.|TRBJ1-2
CASSPNSAEATYGYTF
TGTGCCAGCTCACCTAATTCGGCGGAGGCGACCTATGGCTACACCTTC
>TRBV30|.|.|TRBJ2-3
CAWRPRGSPADTQYF
TGTGCCTGGAGGCCGAGGGGGAGTCCGGCAGATACGCAGTATTTT
>TRBV4-1|.|TRBD1|TRBJ1-6
CASSQESLTGGNSPLHF
TGCGCCAGCAGCCAAGAATCACTTACAGGGGGCAATTCACCCCTCCACTTT
>TRBV29-1|few|.|TRBJ1-1
CSVAVVMNTEAFF
TGCAGCGTTGCCGTAGTCATGAACACTGAAGCTTTCTTT
>TRBV30|few|.|TRBJ2-4
CAWSVGAKNIQYF
TGTGCCTGGAGTGTCGGAGCCAAAAACATTCAGTACTTC
>TRBV5-4|few|.|TRBJ2-7
CASSLNRGYEQYF
TGTGCCAGCAGCTTGAATCGAGGCTACGAGCAGTACTTC
>TRBV9|few|TRBD1|TRBJ1-2
CASSPRDSNYGYTF
TGTGCCAGCAGCCCTAGGGACAGTAACTATGGCTACACCTTC
>TRBV28|few|TRBD1|TRBJ2-5
CASRPRTGAQETQYF
TGTGCCAGCAGACCCCGGACAGGCGCACAAGAGACCCAGTACTTC
>TRBV18|.|.|TRBJ2-1
CASSLRDTYNEQFF
TGTGCCAGCTCTCTCCGGGACACCTACAATGAGCAGTTCTTC
>TRBV30|.|TRBD2|TRBJ2-1
CAWASGRYNEQFF
TGTGCCTGGGCTAGCGGGAGGTACAATGAGCAGTTCTTC
>TRBV5-6|few|TRBD2|TRBJ2-6
CASSREGAGANVLTF
TGTGCCAGCAGCCGGGAGGGGGCTGGGGCCAACGTCCTGACTTTC